Sequencing of this T cell receptor (beta chain) was carried out in a study of T cell responses to AZD1222 COVID-19 vaccine. Overall study results and limits: Clonal diversity may have been underestimated, and the donors were mostly white British, with more females than males. Within unmutated variant regions lay the reported targets of nearly half of spike-specific TCRs. Vaccine-related CD4 TCRs covered spike, predominating at 160-218 and 743-854. Repertoires were sampled only after the peak T cell response.

Produced via immunoSEQ multiplex PCR; TCRdb's table is partial and in-frame only. The table includes about 72,000 clones, roughly 91% detected once. Details on this clone: Its specificity is unknown.

Trimming stripped 3 bases from V and 0 bases from J, with 5 bases between. Germline V gives CDR1 SGHTA, CDR2 FQGTGA. This CDR3 contains 13 residues. This chain connects TRBV7-3 to TRBJ1-1; D call uncertain. This TCR derives from an adult in good health. Sequenced here: peripheral blood, sampled on day 0 of AZD1222 vaccination. The CDR3 DNA is TGTGCCAGCAGCTTTGAGATGAACACTGAAGCTTTCTTT. Protein sequence: CASSFEMNTEAFF.